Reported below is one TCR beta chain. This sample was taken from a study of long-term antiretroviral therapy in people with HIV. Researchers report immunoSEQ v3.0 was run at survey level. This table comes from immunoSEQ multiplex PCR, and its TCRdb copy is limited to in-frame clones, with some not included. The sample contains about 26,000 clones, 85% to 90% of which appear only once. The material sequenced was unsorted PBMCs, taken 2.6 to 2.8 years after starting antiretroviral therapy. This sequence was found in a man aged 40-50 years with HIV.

CDR3 residues: CASTPGGLEPQHF. CDR3 DNA sequence: TGTGCCAGCACCCCTGGGGGGTTAGAGCCCCAGCATTTT. The chain uses TRBV28 and TRBJ1-5; D possibly corresponds to TRBD1 (5 bases). The germline V gene has CDR1 MDHEN and CDR2 SYDVKM. The CDR3 has 13 amino acids. V was cut by 7 bases and J by 8 bases, with 15 bases left in between.